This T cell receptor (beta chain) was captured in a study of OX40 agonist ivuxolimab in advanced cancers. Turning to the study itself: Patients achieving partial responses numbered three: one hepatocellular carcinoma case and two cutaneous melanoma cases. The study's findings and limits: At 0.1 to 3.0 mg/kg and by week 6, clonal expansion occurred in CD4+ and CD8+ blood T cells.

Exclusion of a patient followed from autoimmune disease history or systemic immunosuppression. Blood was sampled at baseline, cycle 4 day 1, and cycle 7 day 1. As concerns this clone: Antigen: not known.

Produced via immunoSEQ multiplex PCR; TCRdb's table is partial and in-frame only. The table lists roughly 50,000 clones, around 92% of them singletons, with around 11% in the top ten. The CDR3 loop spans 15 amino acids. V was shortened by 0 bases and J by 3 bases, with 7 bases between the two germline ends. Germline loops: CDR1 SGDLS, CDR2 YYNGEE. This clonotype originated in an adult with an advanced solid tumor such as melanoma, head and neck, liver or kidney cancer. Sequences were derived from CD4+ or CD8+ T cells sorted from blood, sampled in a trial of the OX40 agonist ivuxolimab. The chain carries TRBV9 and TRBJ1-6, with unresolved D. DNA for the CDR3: TGTGCCAGCAGCGTAGCAGGCGGCTATAATTCACCCCTCCACTTT. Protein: CASSVAGGYNSPLHF. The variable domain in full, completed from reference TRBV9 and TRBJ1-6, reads DSGVTQTPKHLITATGQRVTLRCSPRSGDLSVYWYQQSLDQGLQFLIQYYNGEERAKGNILERFSAQQFPDLHSELNLSSLELGDSALYFCASSVAGGYNSPLHFGNGTRLTVT.